This entry is about one TCR beta chain. The target antigen is unknown. Germline CDR1 LGHNA, CDR2 YNFKEQ. V was pared by 2 bases and J by 2 bases, with 5 bases of the junction left unmatched. CDR3 size: 17 residues. Repertoires were generated with immunoSEQ multiplex PCR, while TCRdb's copy carries only in-frame clones and drops some. Of about 50,000 clones in the sample, 89% were seen once. The data stem from a study of CD4+ T cells in melanoma. Findings of the study overall: A reported correlation linked neoantigen-specific CD4+ T cells to CD8+, macrophage and B cell function.

Sequences were obtained from peripheral blood. The chain combines TRBV4-2 with TRBJ2-5, with TRBD2 matching over 13 bases. The origin of this receptor is a human donor with melanoma. CDR3 coding DNA: TGTGCCAGCAGCCAATATGGACTAGCGGGGGTGCAAGAGACCCAGTACTTC. It codes for CASSQYGLAGVQETQYF.